This T cell receptor (beta chain) was observed in a study of identical twins. The CDR3 loop spans 13 amino acids. With 2 bases clipped from V and 6 bases from J, the junction kept 1 base outside the gene matches. TCRdb re-called the 5' RACE reads with MiXCR, one entry per CDR3 protein. The sample holds hundreds of thousands of distinct CDR3 sequences; more than 6.5% are singletons and the top ten take 0.75% to 1%. These sequences were also reported in another study, on yellow fever vaccine responses in identical twins.

The material sequenced was PBMCs. This TCR was recovered from a woman younger than 30 in good health. V usage is TRBV12-3 or TRBV12-4 and J usage is TRBJ1-3, with 7 bases that match TRBD1. The CDR3 loop reads CASSLTGVNTIYF. CDR3 DNA sequence: TGTGCCAGCAGTTTAACAGGGGTAAACACCATATATTTT.